This entry is about one T cell receptor (beta chain). The sample belongs to a study of blood T cell repertoires in COVID-19. Study-level information: Samples came from the United States, Italy and Spain, spanning acute and convalescent COVID-19.

Authors' analysis steps: The authors estimated nucleated cell counts from reference gene primer amplification. The data were produced by immunoSEQ multiplex PCR, yet TCRdb's version contains in-frame clones alone and is incomplete. V, J and clone size are taken as reported in that table, and D and trimming were inferred from the DNA itself. This table has a few hundred thousand clones, roughly nine tenths appearing once. Germline CDR1 and CDR2: SGHTA and FQGNSA. The CDR3 consists of 15 residues. Trimming removed 5 bases from V and 5 bases from J; junction bases left unmatched: 7. The study drew participants aged roughly 18 to 95 years from some 24 US areas.

The J gene is TRBJ1-2, the V gene TRBV7-2, with 11 nucleotides matching TRBD1. This receptor was taken from a young man who had recovered from COVID-19. Material: PBMCs or T cells enriched from blood (not recorded which). CDR3 DNA sequence: TGTGCCAGCAGCCCAGGACAGGGGGCTCGGTATGGCTACACCTTC. This sequence encodes CASSPGQGARYGYTF.